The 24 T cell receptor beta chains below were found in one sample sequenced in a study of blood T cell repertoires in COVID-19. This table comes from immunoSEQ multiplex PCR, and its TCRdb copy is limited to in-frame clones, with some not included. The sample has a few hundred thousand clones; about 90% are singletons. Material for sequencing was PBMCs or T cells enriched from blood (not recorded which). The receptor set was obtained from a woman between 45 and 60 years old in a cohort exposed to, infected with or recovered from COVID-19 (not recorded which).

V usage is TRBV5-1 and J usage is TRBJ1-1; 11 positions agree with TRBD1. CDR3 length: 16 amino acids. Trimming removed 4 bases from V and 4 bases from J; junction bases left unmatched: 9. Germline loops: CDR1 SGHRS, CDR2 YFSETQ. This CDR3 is CASSTGTGGPPTEAFF. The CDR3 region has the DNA TGCGCCAGCAGCACCGGGACAGGGGGGCCCCCCACTGAAGCTTTCTTT.

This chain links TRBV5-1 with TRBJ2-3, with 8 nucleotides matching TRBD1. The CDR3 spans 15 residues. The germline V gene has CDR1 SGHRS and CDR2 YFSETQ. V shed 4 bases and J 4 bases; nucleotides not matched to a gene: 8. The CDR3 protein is CASSRGQEEPDTQYF. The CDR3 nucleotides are TGCGCCAGCAGCAGGGGACAGGAGGAACCAGATACGCAGTATTTT.

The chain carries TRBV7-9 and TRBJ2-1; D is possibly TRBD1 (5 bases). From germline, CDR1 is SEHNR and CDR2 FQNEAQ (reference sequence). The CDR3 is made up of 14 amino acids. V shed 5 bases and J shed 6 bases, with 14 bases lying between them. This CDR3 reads CASSHTDKANEQFF. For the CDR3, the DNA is TGTGCCAGCAGCCATACGGACAAGGCCAATGAGCAGTTCTTC.

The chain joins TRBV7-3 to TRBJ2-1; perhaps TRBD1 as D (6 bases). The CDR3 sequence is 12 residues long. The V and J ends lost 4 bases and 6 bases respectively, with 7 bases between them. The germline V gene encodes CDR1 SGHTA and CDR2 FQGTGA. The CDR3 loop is CASSSRGNEQFF. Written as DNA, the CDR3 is TGTGCCAGCAGCTCCAGGGGCAATGAGCAGTTCTTC. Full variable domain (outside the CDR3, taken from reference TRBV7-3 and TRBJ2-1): GAGVSQTPSNKVTEKGKYVELRCDPISGHTALYWYRQSLGQGPEFLIYFQGTGAADDSGLPNDRFFAVRPEGSVSTLKIQRTERGDSAVYLCASSSRGNEQFFGPGTRLTVL.

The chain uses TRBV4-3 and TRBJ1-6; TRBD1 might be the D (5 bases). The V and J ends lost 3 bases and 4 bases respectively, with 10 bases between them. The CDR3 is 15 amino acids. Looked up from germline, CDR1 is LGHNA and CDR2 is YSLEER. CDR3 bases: TGCGCCAGCAGCCATCAGGGATTGTATAATTCACCCCTCCACTTT. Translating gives CASSHQGLYNSPLHF.

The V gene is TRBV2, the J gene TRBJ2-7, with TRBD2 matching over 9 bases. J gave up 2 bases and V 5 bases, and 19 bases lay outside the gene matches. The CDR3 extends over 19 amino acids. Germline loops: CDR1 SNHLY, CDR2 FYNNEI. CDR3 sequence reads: CASSSPRRATSGGTYEQYF. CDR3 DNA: TGTGCCAGCAGTAGTCCACGACGAGCGACTAGCGGTGGGACCTACGAGCAGTACTTC.

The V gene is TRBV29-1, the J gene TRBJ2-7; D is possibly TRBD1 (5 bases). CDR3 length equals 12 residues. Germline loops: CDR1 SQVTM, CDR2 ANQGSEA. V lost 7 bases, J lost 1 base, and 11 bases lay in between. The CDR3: CSGGAGSYEQYF. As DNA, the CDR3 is TGCAGCGGTGGGGCAGGGTCCTACGAGCAGTACTTC.

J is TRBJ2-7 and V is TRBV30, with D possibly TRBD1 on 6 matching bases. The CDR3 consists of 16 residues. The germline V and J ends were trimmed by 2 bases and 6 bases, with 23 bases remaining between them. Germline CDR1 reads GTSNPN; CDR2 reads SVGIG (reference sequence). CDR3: CAWSTGLRGGRGEQYF. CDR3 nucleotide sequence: TGTGCCTGGAGTACGGGCCTGCGAGGGGGTAGGGGCGAGCAGTACTTC.

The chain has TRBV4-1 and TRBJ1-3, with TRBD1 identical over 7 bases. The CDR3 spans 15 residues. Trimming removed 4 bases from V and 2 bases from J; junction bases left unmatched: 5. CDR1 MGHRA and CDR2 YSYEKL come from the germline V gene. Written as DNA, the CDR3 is TGCGCCAGCAGCCCCCAAGACAGGGCTGGAAACACCATATATTTT. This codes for CASSPQDRAGNTIYF.

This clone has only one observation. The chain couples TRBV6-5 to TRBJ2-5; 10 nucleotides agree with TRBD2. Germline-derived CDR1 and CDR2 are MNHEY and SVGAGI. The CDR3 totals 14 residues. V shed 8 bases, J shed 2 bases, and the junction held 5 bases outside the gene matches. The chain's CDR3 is CASYQRGGQETQYF. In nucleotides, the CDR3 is TGTGCCAGCTATCAGCGGGGGGGACAAGAGACCCAGTACTTC.

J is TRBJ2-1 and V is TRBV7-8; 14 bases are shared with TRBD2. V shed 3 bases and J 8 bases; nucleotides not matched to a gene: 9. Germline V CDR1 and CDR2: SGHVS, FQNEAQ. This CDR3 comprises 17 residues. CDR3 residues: CASSLPLTSGGADEQFF. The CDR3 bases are TGTGCCAGCAGCTTGCCGTTGACTAGCGGGGGGGCCGATGAGCAGTTCTTC.

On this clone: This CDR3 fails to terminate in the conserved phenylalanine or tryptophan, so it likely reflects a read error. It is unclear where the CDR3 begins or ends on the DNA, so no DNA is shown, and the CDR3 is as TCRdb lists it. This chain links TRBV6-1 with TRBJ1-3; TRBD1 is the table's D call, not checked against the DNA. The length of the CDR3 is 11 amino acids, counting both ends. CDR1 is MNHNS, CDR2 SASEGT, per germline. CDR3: CASSDPGTLLL.

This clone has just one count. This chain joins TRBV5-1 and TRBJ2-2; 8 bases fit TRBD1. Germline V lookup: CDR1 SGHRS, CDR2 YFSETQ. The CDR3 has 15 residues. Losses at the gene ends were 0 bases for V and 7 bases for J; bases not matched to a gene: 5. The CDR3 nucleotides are TGCGCCAGCAGCTTGGGGACAGGGCTGTTCGGGGAGCTGTTTTTT. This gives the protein CASSLGTGLFGELFF.

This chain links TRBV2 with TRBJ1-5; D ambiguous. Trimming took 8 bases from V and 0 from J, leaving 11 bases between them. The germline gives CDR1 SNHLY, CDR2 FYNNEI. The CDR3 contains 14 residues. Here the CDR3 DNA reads TGTGCCAGCTGGGGAGGTTATAGCAATCAGCCCCAGCATTTT. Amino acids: CASWGGYSNQPQHF.

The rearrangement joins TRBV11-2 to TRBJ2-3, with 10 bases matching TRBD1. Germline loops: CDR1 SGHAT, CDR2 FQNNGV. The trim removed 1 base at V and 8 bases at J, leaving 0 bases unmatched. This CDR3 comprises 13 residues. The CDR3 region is CASSLGDRGTQYF. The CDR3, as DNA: TGTGCCAGCAGCTTAGGGGACAGGGGTACGCAGTATTTT.

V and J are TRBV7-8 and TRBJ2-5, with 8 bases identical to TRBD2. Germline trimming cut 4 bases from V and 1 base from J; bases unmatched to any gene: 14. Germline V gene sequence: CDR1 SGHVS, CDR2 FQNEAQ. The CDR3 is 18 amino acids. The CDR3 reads CASSSPRGGSLSQETQYF. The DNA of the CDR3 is TGTGCCAGCAGCTCCCCCCGGGGGGGCTCACTGAGCCAAGAGACCCAGTACTTC.

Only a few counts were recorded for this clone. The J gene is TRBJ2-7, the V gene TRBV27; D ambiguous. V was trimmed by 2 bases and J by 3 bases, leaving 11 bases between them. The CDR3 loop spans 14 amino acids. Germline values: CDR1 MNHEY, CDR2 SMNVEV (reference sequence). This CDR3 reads CASSLTVPSYEQYF. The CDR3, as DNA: TGTGCCAGCAGTTTAACCGTCCCTAGCTACGAGCAGTACTTC.

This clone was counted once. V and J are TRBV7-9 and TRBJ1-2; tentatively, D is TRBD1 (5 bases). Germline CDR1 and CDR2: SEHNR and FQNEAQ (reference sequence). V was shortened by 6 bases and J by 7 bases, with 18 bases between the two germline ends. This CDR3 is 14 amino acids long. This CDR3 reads CASSSYPGGPGYTF. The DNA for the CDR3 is TGTGCCAGCAGTTCCTATCCCGGGGGTCCTGGCTACACCTTC. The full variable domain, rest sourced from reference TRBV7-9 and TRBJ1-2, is DTGVSQNPRHKITKRGQNVTFRCDPISEHNRLYWYRQTLGQGPEFLTYFQNEAQLEKSRLLSDRFSAERPKGSFSTLEIQRTEQGDSAMYLCASSSYPGGPGYTFGSGTRLTVV.

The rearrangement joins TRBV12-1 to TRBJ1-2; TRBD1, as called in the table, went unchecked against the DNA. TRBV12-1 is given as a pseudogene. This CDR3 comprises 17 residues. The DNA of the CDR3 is TGTGCCAGCAGCTTCTACGGGACAGGGTTTGTAAACTATGGCTACACCTTC. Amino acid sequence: CASSFYGTGFVNYGYTF.

CDR3 in amino acids: CASSPLRTDTQYF. The CDR3 bases are TGTGCCAGCAGCCCTCTTCGCACAGATACGCAGTATTTT. V is TRBV27 and J is TRBJ2-3; unclear D gene. The germline V gene has CDR1 MNHEY and CDR2 SMNVEV (reference sequence). The CDR3 length is 13 residues. Trimming left V 6 bases short and J 1 base short, with 8 bases between.

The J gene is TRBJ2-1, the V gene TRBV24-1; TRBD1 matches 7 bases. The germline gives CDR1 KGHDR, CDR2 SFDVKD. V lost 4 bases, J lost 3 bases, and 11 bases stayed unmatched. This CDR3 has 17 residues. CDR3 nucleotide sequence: TGTGCCACCAGTGACCCCAGGGGGACAGAGAACTACAATGAGCAGTTCTTC. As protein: CATSDPRGTENYNEQFF.

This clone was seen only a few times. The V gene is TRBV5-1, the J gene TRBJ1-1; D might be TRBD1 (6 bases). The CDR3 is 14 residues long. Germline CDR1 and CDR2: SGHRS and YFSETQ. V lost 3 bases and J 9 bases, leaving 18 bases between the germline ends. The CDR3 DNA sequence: TGCGCCAGCAGCTCCACCGCTACAGGGACTAAAGCTTTCTTT. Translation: CASSSTATGTKAFF. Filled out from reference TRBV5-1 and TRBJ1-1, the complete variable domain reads KAGVTQTPRYLIKTRGQQVTLSCSPISGHRSVSWYQQTPGQGLQFLFEYFSETQRNKGNFPGRFSGRQFSNSRSEMNVSTLELGDSALYLCASSSTATGTKAFFGQGTRLTVV.

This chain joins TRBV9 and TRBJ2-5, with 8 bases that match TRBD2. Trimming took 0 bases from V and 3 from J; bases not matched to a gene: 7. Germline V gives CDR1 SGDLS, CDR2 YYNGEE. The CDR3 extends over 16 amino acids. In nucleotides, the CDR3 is TGTGCCAGCAGCGTAGCGGGGGGGATCGATAAAGAGACCCAGTACTTC. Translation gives CASSVAGGIDKETQYF.

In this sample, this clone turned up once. The CDR3 nucleotides read TGTGCCAGCAGCCCGGACTGGAGCTCCTACAATGAGCAGTTCTTC. Protein: CASSPDWSSYNEQFF. The V gene is TRBV5-4, the J gene TRBJ2-1; perhaps TRBD2 as D (5 bases). The CDR3 loop spans 15 amino acids. The germline gives CDR1 SGHNT, CDR2 YYREEE (reference sequence). V gave up 4 bases and J gave up 0 bases, with 11 bases separating them.